This TCR beta chain is drawn from a study of T cell responses to AZD1222 COVID-19 vaccine. Study-wide results and limits: Two AZD1222 doses significantly raised spike-specific TCR breadth and depth over controls. The study reported that nearly half of spike-specific TCRs target unmutated variant regions. Clonal diversity was possibly underestimated, and the donors were mostly white British, with more females.

CDR1 is SGHAT, CDR2 FQNNGV, per germline. Trimming left V 0 bases short and J 1 base short, with 9 bases between. The CDR3 has 16 amino acids. Remarks on this clone: The antigen is not known.

Clones were sequenced by immunoSEQ multiplex PCR, and TCRdb holds only the in-frame ones, with some missing. Among roughly 120,000 clones listed, roughly 87% were seen once. The receptor was isolated from an adult in good health. V gene TRBV11-2 combines with J gene TRBJ2-2, with unresolved D. Specimen: peripheral blood, collected on day 0 of AZD1222 vaccination. CDR3 nucleotide sequence: TGTGCCAGCAGCTTAGATCTGGACCGGAACACCGGGGAGCTGTTTTTT. Amino acid sequence: CASSLDLDRNTGELFF.